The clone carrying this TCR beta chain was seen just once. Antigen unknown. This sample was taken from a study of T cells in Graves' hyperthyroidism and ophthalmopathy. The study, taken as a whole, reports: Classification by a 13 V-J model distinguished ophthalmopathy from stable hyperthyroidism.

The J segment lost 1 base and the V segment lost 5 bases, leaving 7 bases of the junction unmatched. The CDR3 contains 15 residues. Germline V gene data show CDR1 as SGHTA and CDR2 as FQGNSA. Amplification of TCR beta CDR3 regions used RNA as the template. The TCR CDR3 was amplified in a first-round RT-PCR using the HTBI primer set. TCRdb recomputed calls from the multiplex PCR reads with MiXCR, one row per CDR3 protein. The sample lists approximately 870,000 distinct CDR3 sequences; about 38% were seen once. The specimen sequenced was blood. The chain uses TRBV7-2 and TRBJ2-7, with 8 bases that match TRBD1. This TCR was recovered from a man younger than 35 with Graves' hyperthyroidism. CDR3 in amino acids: CASSPLRTGSYEQYF. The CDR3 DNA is TGTGCCAGCAGCCCACTTCGGACAGGGTCCTACGAGCAGTACTTC.